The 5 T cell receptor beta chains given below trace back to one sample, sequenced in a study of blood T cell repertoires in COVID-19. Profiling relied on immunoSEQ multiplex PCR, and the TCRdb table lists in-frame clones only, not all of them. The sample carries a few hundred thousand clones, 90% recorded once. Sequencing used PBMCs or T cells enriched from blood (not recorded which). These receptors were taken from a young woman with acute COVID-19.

CDR3 sequence (DNA): TGCGCCAGCAGCCTCGGCCAAGAGACCCAGTACTTC. This translates into CASSLGQETQYF. The V and J genes are TRBV5-1 and TRBJ2-5; D unresolved. Germline assignment: CDR1 SGHRS and CDR2 YFSETQ. The length of the CDR3 is 12 residues. Trimming stripped 4 bases from V and 1 base from J, with 5 bases between.

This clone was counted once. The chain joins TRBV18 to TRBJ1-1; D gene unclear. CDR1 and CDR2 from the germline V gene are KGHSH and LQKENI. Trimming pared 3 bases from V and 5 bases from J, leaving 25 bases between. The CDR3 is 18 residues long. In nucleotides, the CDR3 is TGTGCCAGCTCACCGACATTTAATCCGCGGGGAGCGGGTACTGAAGCTTTCTTT. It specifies CASSPTFNPRGAGTEAFF.

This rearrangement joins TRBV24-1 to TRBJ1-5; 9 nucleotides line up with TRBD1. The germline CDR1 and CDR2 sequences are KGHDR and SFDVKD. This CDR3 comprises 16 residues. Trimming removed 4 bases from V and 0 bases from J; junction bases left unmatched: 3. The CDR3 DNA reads TGTGCCACCAGTGAGGGGACAGGGAATAGCAATCAGCCCCAGCATTTT. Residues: CATSEGTGNSNQPQHF.

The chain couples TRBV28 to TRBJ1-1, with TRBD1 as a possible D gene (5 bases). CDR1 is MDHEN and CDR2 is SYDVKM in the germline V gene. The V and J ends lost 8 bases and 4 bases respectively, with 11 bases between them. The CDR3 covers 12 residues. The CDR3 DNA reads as TGTGCCAGCGGGGCCTCACGCACTGAAGCTTTCTTT. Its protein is CASGASRTEAFF.

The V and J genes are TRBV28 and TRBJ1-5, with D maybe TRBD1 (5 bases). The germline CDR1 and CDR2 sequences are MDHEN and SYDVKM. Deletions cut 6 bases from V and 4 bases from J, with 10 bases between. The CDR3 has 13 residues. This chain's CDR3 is CASRTQENQPQHF. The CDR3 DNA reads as TGTGCCAGCAGAACACAGGAAAATCAGCCCCAGCATTTT.